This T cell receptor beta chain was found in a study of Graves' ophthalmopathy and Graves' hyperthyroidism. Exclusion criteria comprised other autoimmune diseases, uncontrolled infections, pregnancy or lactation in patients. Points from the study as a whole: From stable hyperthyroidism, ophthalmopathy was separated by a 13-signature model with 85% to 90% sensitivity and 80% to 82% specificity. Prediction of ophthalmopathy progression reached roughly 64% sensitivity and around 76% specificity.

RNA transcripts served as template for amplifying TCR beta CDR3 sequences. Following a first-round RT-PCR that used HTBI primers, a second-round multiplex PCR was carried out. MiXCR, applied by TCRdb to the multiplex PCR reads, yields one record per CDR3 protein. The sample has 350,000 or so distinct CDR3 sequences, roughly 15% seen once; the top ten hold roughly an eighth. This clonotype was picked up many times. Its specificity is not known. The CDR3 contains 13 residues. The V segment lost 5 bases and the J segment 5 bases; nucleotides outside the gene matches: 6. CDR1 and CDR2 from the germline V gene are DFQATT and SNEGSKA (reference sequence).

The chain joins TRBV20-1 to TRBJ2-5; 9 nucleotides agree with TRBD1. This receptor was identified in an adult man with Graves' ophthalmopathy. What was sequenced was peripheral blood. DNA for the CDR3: TGCAGTGCTCCGGGACAGGGTATGGAGACCCAGTACTTC. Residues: CSAPGQGMETQYF.